The TCR beta chain under discussion was sequenced for a study of blood T cell repertoires in COVID-19. Study-level background: Sites across the United States, Italy and Spain contributed samples from acute and convalescent COVID-19. The analysed material was cDNA or gDNA that came from T cells, B-cell-depleted T cells, or PBMCs.

V lost 0 bases and J lost 2, with 8 bases in between. The CDR3 sequence is 14 residues long. CDR1 is SGHNT and CDR2 is YYREEE in the germline V gene (reference sequence). In the source study's methods: Using reference gene primer amplification, nucleated cell counts were estimated. Sequencing used immunoSEQ multiplex PCR; TCRdb keeps in-frame clones, though not all of them. For V, J and clone size, that table is used; D and trimming come from the DNA. The top ten clones hold roughly two fifths of a sample with about 60,000 clones, roughly four fifths of them seen once. This clonotype originated in a human donor in a cohort sampled during active COVID-19. This chain connects TRBV5-4 to TRBJ1-1; D gene ambiguous. Sequencing was carried out using peripheral blood. The CDR3 sequence is CASSLVSVNTEAFF. The CDR3 coding sequence is TGTGCCAGCAGCTTGGTATCGGTAAACACTGAAGCTTTCTTT.